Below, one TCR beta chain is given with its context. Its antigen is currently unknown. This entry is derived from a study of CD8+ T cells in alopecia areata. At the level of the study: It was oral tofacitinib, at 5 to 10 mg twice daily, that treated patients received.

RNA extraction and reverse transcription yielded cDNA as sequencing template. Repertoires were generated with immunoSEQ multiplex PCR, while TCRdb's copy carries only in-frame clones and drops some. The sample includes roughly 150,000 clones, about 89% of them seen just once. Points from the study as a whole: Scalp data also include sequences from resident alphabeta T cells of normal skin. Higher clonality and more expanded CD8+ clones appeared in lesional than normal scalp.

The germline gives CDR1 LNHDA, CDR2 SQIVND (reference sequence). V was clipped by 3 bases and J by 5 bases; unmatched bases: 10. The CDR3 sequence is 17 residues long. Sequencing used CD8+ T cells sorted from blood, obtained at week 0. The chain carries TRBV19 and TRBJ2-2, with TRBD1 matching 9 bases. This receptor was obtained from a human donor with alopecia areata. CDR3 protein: CASSIVPGQGLTGELFF. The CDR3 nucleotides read TGTGCCAGTAGTATCGTCCCTGGACAGGGGCTGACCGGGGAGCTGTTTTTT.